Listed below are T cell receptor beta chains from one sample, sequenced in a study of naive CD8 T cells in extremely preterm neonates. Repertoires were generated with immunoSEQ multiplex PCR, while TCRdb's copy carries only in-frame clones and drops some. The sample carries roughly 4,700 clones, around 97% recorded once. The sample was naive CD8+ T cells from cord blood. The receptors come from a newborn in good health. CDR3s include the opening cysteine and the closing phenylalanine or tryptophan. D genes are given only for firm matches. Where a row states a size, it is once, few, many or the class of an expanded clone; other rows omit it.

d_gene,v_gene,abundance,j_gene,CDR3aa,CDR3nt
-,TRBV9,-,TRBJ1-1,CASSTSGETEAFF,TGTGCCAGCAGCACCTCAGGGGAAACTGAAGCTTTCTTT
-,TRBV13,-,TRBJ2-3,CASSSRDSGLLRTDTQYF,TGTGCCAGCAGCTCCCGGGATAGCGGCCTCCTTAGGACAGATACGCAGTATTTT
-,TRBV7-2,-,TRBJ1-1,CASSLSMVADTEAFF,TGTGCCAGCAGCTTATCCATGGTGGCGGACACTGAAGCTTTCTTT
TRBD1,TRBV7-9,-,TRBJ2-5,CASSSGGQETQYF,TGTGCCAGCAGCTCAGGGGGCCAAGAGACCCAGTACTTC
-,TRBV21-1,-,TRBJ2-7,CASSKRTSGSSYEQYF,TGTGCCAGCAGCAAAAGGACTAGCGGGAGCTCCTACGAGCAGTACTTC
TRBD2,TRBV4-1,-,TRBJ2-7,CASSQVLAGSTEQYF,TGCGCCAGCAGCCAAGTCCTAGCGGGGTCGACCGAGCAGTACTTC
-,TRBV9,-,TRBJ2-1,CASAQSRGEQFF,TGTGCCAGCGCCCAGAGCCGGGGTGAGCAGTTCTTC
TRBD2,TRBV11-2,-,TRBJ2-3,CASSLAGGSRDTQYF,TGTGCCAGCAGCTTAGCGGGAGGCTCCCGGGATACGCAGTATTTT
-,TRBV14,-,TRBJ2-7,CASSQVIAEAYEQYF,TGTGCCAGCAGCCAAGTTATCGCGGAGGCATACGAGCAGTACTTC
TRBD1,TRBV4-1,-,TRBJ2-5,CASSQRGQGGVVQETQYF,TGCGCCAGCAGCCAACGTGGACAGGGGGGAGTTGTCCAAGAGACCCAGTACTTC
TRBD2,TRBV7-2,-,TRBJ2-1,CASSSGLAENEQFF,TGTGCCAGCAGCTCCGGACTAGCGGAAAATGAGCAGTTCTTC
TRBD1,TRBV5-4,-,TRBJ1-6,CASSLDPGQINSPLHF,TGTGCCAGCAGCTTGGATCCGGGACAGATAAATTCACCCCTCCACTTT
-,TRBV20-1,-,TRBJ1-2,CSASGSGYTF,TGCAGTGCTAGCGGGTCCGGCTACACCTTC
-,TRBV7-9,-,TRBJ2-7,CASSSEGTYEQYF,TGTGCCAGCAGCTCGGAGGGGACCTACGAGCAGTACTTC
-,TRBV28,-,TRBJ2-4,CASSFEEAVAKNIQYF,TGTGCCAGCAGTTTCGAAGAGGCGGTAGCCAAAAACATTCAGTACTTC
-,TRBV6-6,once,TRBJ2-2,CASSYLLLANTGELFF,TGTGCCAGCAGTTACCTCCTGCTAGCGAACACCGGGGAGCTGTTTTTT
-,TRBV6-6,-,TRBJ1-4,CASSETVPTNEKLFF,TGTGCCAGCAGCGAGACAGTGCCAACTAATGAAAAACTGTTTTTT
TRBD1,TRBV27,-,TRBJ1-6,CASSSGTGWSPLHF,TGTGCCAGCAGTTCTGGGACAGGCTGGTCACCCCTCCACTTT
TRBD1,TRBV12-5,-,TRBJ1-2,CASAQGAGYTF,TGTGCTAGTGCTCAGGGGGCTGGCTACACCTTC
TRBD1,TRBV11-2,-,TRBJ1-1,CASSSQLQGYAEAFF,TGTGCCAGCAGCTCCCAATTACAGGGGTATGCTGAAGCTTTCTTT
-,TRBV25-1,-,TRBJ1-1,CASSLQGTEAFF,TGTGCCAGCAGTTTACAGGGCACTGAAGCTTTCTTT
TRBD1,TRBV29-1,-,TRBJ2-7,CSGQGSGTYEQYF,TGCAGCGGACAGGGGTCTGGAACTTACGAGCAGTACTTC
-,TRBV4-3,-,TRBJ2-7,CASSQEGRGAYEQYF,TGCGCCAGCAGCCAAGAGGGCAGGGGGGCCTACGAGCAGTACTTC
TRBD2,TRBV6-4,-,TRBJ2-3,CASSDSPSGGTDTQYF,TGTGCCAGCAGTGACTCGCCTAGCGGGGGGACAGATACGCAGTATTTT
TRBD2,TRBV19,-,TRBJ2-3,CASSALAGWTDTQYF,TGTGCCAGTAGTGCACTAGCGGGGTGGACAGATACGCAGTATTTT
-,TRBV7-9,-,TRBJ2-7,CASTAGTAEQYF,TGTGCCAGCACCGCTGGGACTGCCGAGCAGTACTTC
-,TRBV7-6,-,TRBJ2-7,CASSLGTSGEQYF,TGTGCCAGCAGCTTAGGCACTAGTGGGGAGCAGTACTTC
TRBD1,TRBV9,-,TRBJ2-1,CASSPSRDRGDEQFF,TGTGCCAGCAGCCCCTCAAGGGACAGGGGGGATGAGCAGTTCTTC